The 9 T cell receptor beta chains presented below share a single source sample, sequenced in a study of shared clonotypes between healthy human individuals. Libraries were prepared by immunoSEQ multiplex PCR; TCRdb keeps only in-frame clonotypes and omits some of them. In the table there are approximately 600,000 clones, around 95% of which are singletons. CD8 cells classed as naive were CD45RO-negative and positively selected for CCR7, excluding terminally differentiated effector memory CD45RA+ cells. The source material was naive CD8+ T cells sorted from blood. The receptor source for this set is a woman between 25 and 40 years old in good health.

In the case of this clone: This sample includes further DNA sequences coding for the same CDR3. The V and J genes are TRBV28 and TRBJ2-7; 7 positions agree with TRBD1. Per germline, CDR1 MDHEN and CDR2 SYDVKM. CDR3 length: 13 residues. V dropped 6 bases and J dropped 3; count of bases not matched to a gene: 5. CDR3 region: CASSLTGIYEQYF. CDR3 DNA sequence: TGTGCCAGCAGCCTGACAGGGATCTACGAGCAGTACTTC.

The chain joins TRBV28 to TRBJ1-1, with unresolved D. The V end lost 6 bases, the J end lost 5 bases, and 10 bases lay between the germline ends. The CDR3 has 12 residues. The germline CDR1 and CDR2 sequences are MDHEN and SYDVKM. The DNA for the CDR3 is TGTGCCAGCAGGCCTGGTTGGACTGAAGCTTTCTTT. It encodes CASRPGWTEAFF.

This chain connects TRBV4-1 to TRBJ2-7; 9 nucleotides align to TRBD2. The CDR3 is made up of 14 amino acids. The V and J ends lost 2 bases and 1 base, in that order; junction bases with no gene match: 0. Germline V gene lookup returns CDR1 MGHRA and CDR2 YSYEKL. CDR3 loop: CASSQLAGSYEQYF. The CDR3 DNA follows: TGCGCCAGCAGCCAACTAGCGGGGTCCTACGAGCAGTACTTC.

V and J are TRBV28 and TRBJ2-7; no reliable D call. The germline gives CDR1 MDHEN, CDR2 SYDVKM. The ends were cut back, 8 bases at V and 9 bases at J, with 17 bases in the middle. CDR3 length: 12 residues. The CDR3 region is CASSLNLRGQYF. The CDR3 nucleotides are TGTGCCAGCTCACTAAATCTACGAGGGCAGTACTTC.

This chain links TRBV28 with TRBJ1-1; no definite D call. CDR1 is MDHEN, CDR2 SYDVKM, per germline. This CDR3 comprises 15 residues. With 6 bases removed from V and 4 bases from J, the gap between germline ends came to 18 bases. The CDR3 here is CASRPNLVSRTEAFF. CDR3 bases: TGTGCCAGCAGACCTAATCTGGTTTCTCGCACTGAAGCTTTCTTT.

This chain uses TRBV2 with TRBJ2-1; D possibly corresponds to TRBD1 (6 bases). CDR1 and CDR2 from the germline V gene are SNHLY and FYNNEI. The CDR3 is 13 amino acids. V shed 7 bases and J shed 7 bases, with 14 bases lying between them. In nucleotides, the CDR3 is TGTGCCAGCAATGAGGGGGTTTCTAATGAGCAGTTCTTC. Translated, it gives CASNEGVSNEQFF.

The J gene is TRBJ2-7, the V gene TRBV15; 8 nucleotides line up with TRBD2. Germline V gene sequence: CDR1 LNHNV, CDR2 YYDKDF (reference sequence). This CDR3 has 15 residues. J was trimmed by 4 bases and V by 4 bases; bases with no gene match: 9. CDR3 nucleotide sequence: TGTGCCACCAGCATCCCCTCGGCGGGAGGATACGAGCAGTACTTC. Amino acids: CATSIPSAGGYEQYF.

There are a few counts of this clone. The chain recombines TRBV2 with TRBJ1-2; 10 bases line up with TRBD1. The CDR3 totals 12 residues. V shed 6 bases, J shed 8 bases, and the junction held 3 bases outside the gene matches. The germline gives CDR1 SNHLY, CDR2 FYNNEI. The CDR3 DNA reads TGTGCCAGCAGAGGACAGGGGGACGGCTACACCTTC. It is translated as CASRGQGDGYTF.

The V gene is TRBV7-9, the J gene TRBJ1-1; 7 positions match TRBD1. The CDR3 consists of 15 residues. CDR1 and CDR2 (germline): SEHNR, FQNEAQ (reference sequence). V was pared by 4 bases and J by 2 bases, with 7 bases of the junction left unmatched. The CDR3 DNA reads as TGTGCCAGCAGCTCGTTCCGGGACAGCAACACTGAAGCTTTCTTT. Protein: CASSSFRDSNTEAFF.